A single sample gave rise to the 21 T cell receptor beta chains below, sequenced in a study of T cell responses to AZD1222 COVID-19 vaccine. Produced via immunoSEQ multiplex PCR; TCRdb's table is partial and in-frame only. Of 100,000 to 150,000 clones in the sample, around 90% were seen once. The starting material was peripheral blood, obtained 28 days after the second AZD1222 dose. These receptors originate from an adult who received the AZD1222 COVID-19 vaccine.

The V gene is TRBV12-5, the J gene TRBJ1-1, with no clear D. V was shortened by 1 base and J by 0 bases, with 6 bases between the two germline ends. The germline V gene encodes CDR1 LGHNT and CDR2 FRNRAP. The CDR3 covers 14 residues. The DNA for the CDR3 is TGTGCTAGTGGTTTGGGACTGATGAACACTGAAGCTTTCTTT. Amino acid sequence: CASGLGLMNTEAFF. The variable domain in full, with the rest retrieved from reference TRBV12-5 and TRBJ1-1, is DARVTQTPRHKVTEMGQEVTMRCQPILGHNTVFWYRQTMMQGLELLAYFRNRAPLDDSGMPKDRFSAEMPDATLATLKIQPSEPRDSAVYFCASGLGLMNTEAFFGQGTRLTVV.

V usage is TRBV19 and J usage is TRBJ1-2; a possible D gene is TRBD1 (6 bases). Trimming cost V 5 bases and J 1 base, with 14 bases left between them. The CDR3 covers 15 residues. The V gene's germline CDR1 is LNHDA and CDR2 SQIVND (reference sequence). The DNA of the CDR3 is TGTGCCAGTAGTGGGGGCCGCGGACTTAACTATGGCTACACCTTC. As protein: CASSGGRGLNYGYTF.

The chain carries TRBV3-1 (or the pseudogene TRBV3-2) and TRBJ2-3; 9 bases agree with TRBD2. CDR1 and CDR2 (germline): LGHDT, YNNKEL (reference sequence). The CDR3 totals 16 residues. Trimming removed 3 bases from V and 3 bases from J; junction bases left unmatched: 7. CDR3 sequence reads: CASSHGAGGWTDTQYF. CDR3 in DNA: TGTGCCAGCAGCCACGGGGCGGGGGGGTGGACAGATACGCAGTATTTT.

The rearrangement links TRBV6-5 to TRBJ2-5, with a weak D call TRBD2 (5 bases). The V gene lost 5 bases and the J gene lost 5 bases, with 9 bases spanning the gap. The CDR3 loop spans 12 amino acids. The V gene's germline CDR1 is MNHEY and CDR2 SVGAGI. The CDR3 is CASSHSGETQYF. The CDR3 DNA follows: TGTGCCAGCAGTCATTCGGGGGAGACCCAGTACTTC.

This CDR3 is CATSDPGLARSADTQYF. The CDR3 nucleotides read TGTGCCACCAGTGACCCCGGACTAGCCAGATCGGCAGATACGCAGTATTTT. The chain combines TRBV24-1 with TRBJ2-3; the match to TRBD2 covers 8 bases. The CDR3 has 17 residues. CDR1 is KGHDR, CDR2 SFDVKD, per germline. J lost 4 bases, V lost 4 bases, and 12 bases had no gene match.

This chain links TRBV27 with TRBJ2-1; 8 bases are a match to TRBD2. This CDR3 has 15 residues. Germline V gene lookup returns CDR1 MNHEY and CDR2 SMNVEV (reference sequence). V dropped 3 bases and J dropped 6; count of bases not matched to a gene: 7. Here the CDR3 reads CASSFLGGGSNEQFF. CDR3 sequence (DNA): TGTGCCAGCAGTTTCCTCGGGGGGGGGAGCAATGAGCAGTTCTTC.

The V and J genes are TRBV19 and TRBJ1-1; D is uncertain. V was shortened by 5 bases and J by 4 bases, with 14 bases between the two germline ends. Germline V gene data show CDR1 as LNHDA and CDR2 as SQIVND (reference sequence). This CDR3 contains 14 residues. The DNA for the CDR3 is TGTGCCAGTAGTCCTCGCCGAAAGGGCACTGAAGCTTTCTTT. Residues: CASSPRRKGTEAFF.

The chain joins TRBV6-4 to TRBJ2-3; 7 nucleotides agree with TRBD2. Losses at the gene ends were 6 bases for V and 2 bases for J; bases not matched to a gene: 5. Germline V lookup: CDR1 MRHNA, CDR2 SNTAGT. The CDR3 is 14 amino acids. Here the CDR3 reads CASSPGLPTDTQYF. The CDR3 bases are TGTGCCAGCAGCCCGGGACTACCCACAGATACGCAGTATTTT.

The chain carries TRBV12-3 or TRBV12-4 and TRBJ1-2, with TRBD1 matching 8 bases. V was pared by 6 bases and J by 3 bases, with 3 bases of the junction left unmatched. The CDR3 totals 13 residues. The CDR3 DNA sequence: TGTGCCAGCAGCCCGGACAGGGACTATGGCTACACCTTC. Its protein product is CASSPDRDYGYTF.

The gene calls are TRBV6-5 and TRBJ2-2; 7 nucleotides match TRBD2. Germline trimming cut 6 bases from V and 4 bases from J; bases unmatched to any gene: 8. The CDR3 is made up of 15 amino acids. Germline values: CDR1 MNHEY, CDR2 SVGAGI. CDR3: CASRTTREPTGELFF. CDR3 bases: TGTGCCAGCAGGACGACGCGGGAGCCCACCGGGGAGCTGTTTTTT.

The V call is TRBV2, the J call TRBJ1-6, with 9 bases aligning to TRBD1. The V and J ends lost 11 bases and 9 bases, in that order; junction bases with no gene match: 11. Germline CDR1 SNHLY, CDR2 FYNNEI. This CDR3 contains 14 residues. The CDR3 loop is CAGSGTGTFSPLHF. Written as DNA, the CDR3 is TGTGCCGGAAGCGGGACAGGGACGTTTTCACCCCTCCACTTT.

V usage is TRBV28 and J usage is TRBJ1-1; D call uncertain. This CDR3 region has 12 residues. CDR1 and CDR2 from the germline V gene are MDHEN and SYDVKM. The V end lost 5 bases, the J end lost 4 bases, and 8 bases lay between the germline ends. In DNA form, the CDR3 reads TGTGCCAGCAGTCCCCACAGCACTGAAGCTTTCTTT. Protein sequence: CASSPHSTEAFF.

The chain uses TRBV19 and TRBJ1-5; 8 positions match TRBD1. J was trimmed by 5 bases and V by 6 bases; bases with no gene match: 6. The CDR3 totals 14 residues. Germline CDR1 and CDR2: LNHDA and SQIVND (reference sequence). This CDR3 reads CASSFTGGHQPQHF. CDR3 DNA: TGTGCCAGTAGCTTCACAGGGGGACATCAGCCCCAGCATTTT.

The chain links TRBV7-3 to TRBJ2-7; 8 bases line up with TRBD2. Germline CDR1 SGHTA, CDR2 FQGTGA. The CDR3 has 14 residues. The ends lost 9 bases at V and 3 bases at J; junction bases unmatched: 10. The CDR3 region has the DNA TGTGCCAGGGCTGAAGCGGGAGTTTACTACGAGCAGTACGTC. Translation gives CARAEAGVYYEQYV.

This clone has only one observation. The V call is TRBV21-1, the J call TRBJ2-7; TRBD1, the D gene given by the table, was not confirmed from the DNA. TRBV21-1 is a pseudogene segment. The CDR3 runs to 14 residues. Here the CDR3 DNA reads TGTGCCAGCAGCAATAGGACAGCCTCCTACGAGCAGTACGTC. Its protein is CASSNRTASYEQYV.

CDR3 coding DNA: TGCGCCAGCAGCGTTAGCGGGGGAGCCACAGATACGCAGTATTTT. Amino acids: CASSVSGGATDTQYF. The rearrangement uses TRBV5-1 and TRBJ2-3; TRBD2 matches 9 bases. The V and J ends lost 4 bases and 2 bases, in that order; junction bases with no gene match: 5. This CDR3 has 15 residues. The V gene's germline CDR1 is SGHRS and CDR2 YFSETQ.

V gene TRBV24-1 combines with J gene TRBJ2-3, with D unresolved. CDR1 and CDR2 (germline): KGHDR, SFDVKD. CDR3 length: 14 residues. V was clipped by 3 bases and J by 5 bases, with 11 bases between them. The CDR3: CATSDLLREDTQYF. CDR3 DNA sequence: TGTGCCACCAGTGATCTCCTTCGAGAAGATACGCAGTATTTT.

This clone turned up a few times. V and J are TRBV10-3 and TRBJ1-1; D uncertain. Germline CDR1 and CDR2: ENHRY and SYGVKD. Between the trimmed V and J ends, which lost 4 bases and 1 base, there was a span of 10 bases. This CDR3 region has 14 residues. The DNA of the CDR3 is TGTGCCATCAGTGCGGACGTCAGGAACACTGAAGCTTTCTTT. Protein sequence: CAISADVRNTEAFF.

The chain recombines TRBV20-1 with TRBJ1-4; D gene uncertain. Germline CDR1 is DFQATT and CDR2 is SNEGSKA (reference sequence). The CDR3 is made up of 11 amino acids. The V end was cut by 5 bases, the J end by 5 bases, with 6 bases between. DNA of the CDR3: TGCAGTGCTGGCCAGAATGAAAAACTGTTTTTT. Protein sequence: CSAGQNEKLFF.

This sequence joins TRBV4-1 and TRBJ1-2; no definite D call. The CDR3 is made up of 14 amino acids. V lost 4 bases and J 4 bases, leaving 13 bases between the germline ends. Germline V gene sequence: CDR1 MGHRA, CDR2 YSYEKL. CDR3 amino acids: CASSPPVGSYGYTF. CDR3 bases: TGCGCCAGCAGCCCCCCGGTGGGGAGCTATGGCTACACCTTC.

The sample holds a few counts of this clone. The chain is built from TRBV9 and TRBJ1-1; TRBD1 agrees at 9 bases. Looked up from germline, CDR1 is SGDLS and CDR2 is YYNGEE. V was pared by 4 bases and J by 6 bases, with 4 bases of the junction left unmatched. There are 13 residues in the CDR3. CDR3 in amino acids: CASSPWDRAEAFF. CDR3 nucleotide sequence: TGTGCCAGCAGCCCCTGGGACAGGGCTGAAGCTTTCTTT.